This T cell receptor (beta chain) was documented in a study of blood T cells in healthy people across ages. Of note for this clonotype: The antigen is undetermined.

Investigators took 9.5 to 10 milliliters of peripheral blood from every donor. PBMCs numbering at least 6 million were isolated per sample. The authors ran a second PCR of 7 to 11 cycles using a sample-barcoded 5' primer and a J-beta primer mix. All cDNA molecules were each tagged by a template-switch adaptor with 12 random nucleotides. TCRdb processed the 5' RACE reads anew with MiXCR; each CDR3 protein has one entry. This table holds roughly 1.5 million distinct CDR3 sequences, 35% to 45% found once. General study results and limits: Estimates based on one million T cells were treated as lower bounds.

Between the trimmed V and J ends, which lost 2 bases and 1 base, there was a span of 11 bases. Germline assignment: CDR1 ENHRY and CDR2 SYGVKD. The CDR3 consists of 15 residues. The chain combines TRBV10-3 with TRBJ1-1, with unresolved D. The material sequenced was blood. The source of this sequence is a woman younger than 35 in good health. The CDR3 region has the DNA TGTGCCATCAGTGAGCTTACCTCGGGGAACACTGAAGCTTTCTTT. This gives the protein CAISELTSGNTEAFF.